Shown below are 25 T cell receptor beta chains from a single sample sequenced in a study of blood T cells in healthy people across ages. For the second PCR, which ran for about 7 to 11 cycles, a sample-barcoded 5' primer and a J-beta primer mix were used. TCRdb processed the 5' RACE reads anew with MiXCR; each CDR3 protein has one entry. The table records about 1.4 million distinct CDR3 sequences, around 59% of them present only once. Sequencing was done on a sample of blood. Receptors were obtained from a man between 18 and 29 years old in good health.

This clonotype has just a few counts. CDR3 DNA sequence: TGTGCCAGCAGCCCTGCGGGAGGGCATGAAGATACGCAGTATTTT. This encodes CASSPAGGHEDTQYF. The rearrangement uses TRBV3-1 and TRBJ2-3; 9 nucleotides match TRBD2. The CDR3 extends over 15 amino acids. V was pared by 4 bases and J by 5 bases, with 7 bases of the junction left unmatched. Germline CDR1 and CDR2: LGHDT and YNNKEL (reference sequence).

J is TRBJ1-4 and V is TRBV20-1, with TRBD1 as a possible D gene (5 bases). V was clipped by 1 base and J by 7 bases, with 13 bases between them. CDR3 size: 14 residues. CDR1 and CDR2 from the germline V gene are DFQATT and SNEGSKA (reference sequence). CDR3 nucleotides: TGCAGTGCTAGAGGGGGCAGGGTAGGTGAAAAACTGTTTTTT. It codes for CSARGGRVGEKLFF.

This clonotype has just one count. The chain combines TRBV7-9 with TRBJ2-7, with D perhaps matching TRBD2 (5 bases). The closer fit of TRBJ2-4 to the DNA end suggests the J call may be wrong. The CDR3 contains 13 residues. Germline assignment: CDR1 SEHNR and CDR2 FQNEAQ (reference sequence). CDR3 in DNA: TGTGCCAGCTTCACACGGGACAAAAACATTCAGTACTTC. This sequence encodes CASFTRDKNIQYF.

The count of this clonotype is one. The CDR3 region is CASSVEGLAYNEQYF. DNA for the CDR3: TGTGCCAGCAGCGTCGAGGGGCTAGCCTACAATGAGCAGTACTTC. The chain couples TRBV7-2 to TRBJ2-5, with D perhaps assigned TRBD1 or TRBD2 (5 bases each). The CDR3 consists of 15 residues. V dropped 5 bases and J dropped 11 bases, with 24 bases sitting between them. Germline CDR1 is SGHTA and CDR2 is FQGNSA. The full variable domain, rest sourced from reference TRBV7-2 and TRBJ2-5, is GAGVSQSPSNKVTEKGKDVELRCDPISGHTALYWYRQSLGQGLEFLIYFQGNSAPDKSGLPSDRFSAERTGGSVSTLTIQRTQQEDSAVYLCASSVEGLAYNEQYFGPGTRLLVL.

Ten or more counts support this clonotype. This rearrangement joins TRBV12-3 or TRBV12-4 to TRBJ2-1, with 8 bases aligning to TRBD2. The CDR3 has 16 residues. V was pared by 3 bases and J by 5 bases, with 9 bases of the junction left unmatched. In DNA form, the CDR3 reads TGTGCCAGCAGTTTTGTCCTTAGCGGGGCTCACAATGAGCAGTTCTTC. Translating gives CASSFVLSGAHNEQFF.

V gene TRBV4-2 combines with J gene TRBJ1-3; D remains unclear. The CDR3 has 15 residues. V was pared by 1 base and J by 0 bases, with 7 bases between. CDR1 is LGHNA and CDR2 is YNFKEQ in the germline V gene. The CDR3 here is CASSQAEGSGNTIYF. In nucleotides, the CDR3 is TGTGCCAGCAGCCAAGCGGAGGGCTCTGGAAACACCATATATTTT.

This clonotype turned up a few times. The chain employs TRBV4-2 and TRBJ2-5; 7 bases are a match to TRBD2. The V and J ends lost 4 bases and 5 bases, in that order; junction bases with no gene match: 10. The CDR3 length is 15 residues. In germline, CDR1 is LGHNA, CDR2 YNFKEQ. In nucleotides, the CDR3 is TGTGCCAGCAGCCCGTTGGTGACTAGCAGGGAGACCCAGTACTTC. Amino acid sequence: CASSPLVTSRETQYF.

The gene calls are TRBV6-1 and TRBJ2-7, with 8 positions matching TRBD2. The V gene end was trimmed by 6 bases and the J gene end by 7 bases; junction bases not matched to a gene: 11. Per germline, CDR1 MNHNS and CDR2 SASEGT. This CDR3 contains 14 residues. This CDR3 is CASSPGTSLKEQYF. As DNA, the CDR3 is TGTGCCAGCAGCCCCGGGACTAGTCTTAAGGAGCAGTACTTC.

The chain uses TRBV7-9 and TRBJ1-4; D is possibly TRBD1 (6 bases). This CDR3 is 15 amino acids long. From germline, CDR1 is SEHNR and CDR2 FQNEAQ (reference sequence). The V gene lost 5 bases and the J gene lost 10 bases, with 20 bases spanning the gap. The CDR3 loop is CASSPRTADQGKLFF. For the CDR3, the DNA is TGTGCCAGCAGCCCAAGGACAGCTGATCAAGGAAAACTGTTTTTT.

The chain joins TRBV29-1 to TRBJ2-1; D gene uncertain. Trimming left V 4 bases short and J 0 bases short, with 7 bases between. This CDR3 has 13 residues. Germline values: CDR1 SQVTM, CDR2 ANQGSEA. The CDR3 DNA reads TGCAGCGTTGTGGCGCTCTCCTACAATGAGCAGTTCTTC. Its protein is CSVVALSYNEQFF.

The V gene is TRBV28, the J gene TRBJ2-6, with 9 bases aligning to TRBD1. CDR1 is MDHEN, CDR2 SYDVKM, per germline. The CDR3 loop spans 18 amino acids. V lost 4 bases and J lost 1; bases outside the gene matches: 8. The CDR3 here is CASSSTGGKVSGANVLTF. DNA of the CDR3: TGTGCCAGCAGTTCCACAGGGGGCAAAGTATCTGGGGCCAACGTCCTGACTTTC. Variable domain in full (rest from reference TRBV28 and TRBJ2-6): DVKVTQSSRYLVKRTGEKVFLECVQDMDHENMFWYRQDPGLGLRLIYFSYDVKMKEKGDIPEGYSVSREKKERFSLILESASTNQTSMYLCASSSTGGKVSGANVLTFGAGSRLTVL.

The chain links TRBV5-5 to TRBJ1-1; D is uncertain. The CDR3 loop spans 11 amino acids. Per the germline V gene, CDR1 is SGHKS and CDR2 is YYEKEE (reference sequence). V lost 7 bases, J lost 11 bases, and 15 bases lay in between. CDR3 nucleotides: TGTGCCAGCCGTGACGGGAACGTGGCTTTCTTT. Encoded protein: CASRDGNVAFF.

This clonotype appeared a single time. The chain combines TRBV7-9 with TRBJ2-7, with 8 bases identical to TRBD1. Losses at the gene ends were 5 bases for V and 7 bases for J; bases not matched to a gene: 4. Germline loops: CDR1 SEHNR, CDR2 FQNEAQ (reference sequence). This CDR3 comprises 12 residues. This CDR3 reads CASSRTGFEQYF. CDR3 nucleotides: TGTGCCAGCAGCCGGACAGGGTTTGAGCAGTACTTC.

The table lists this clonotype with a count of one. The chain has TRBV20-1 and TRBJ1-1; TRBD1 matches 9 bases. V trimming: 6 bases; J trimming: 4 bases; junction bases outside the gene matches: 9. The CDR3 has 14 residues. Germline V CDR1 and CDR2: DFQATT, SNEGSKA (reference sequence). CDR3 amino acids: CSAPRQGVGTEAFF. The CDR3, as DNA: TGCAGTGCGCCTCGACAGGGGGTCGGCACTGAAGCTTTCTTT.

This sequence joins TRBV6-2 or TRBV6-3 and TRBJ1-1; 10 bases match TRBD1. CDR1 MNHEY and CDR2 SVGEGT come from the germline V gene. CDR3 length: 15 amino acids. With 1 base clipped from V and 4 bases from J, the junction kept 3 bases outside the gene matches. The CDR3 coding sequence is TGTGCCAGCAGTTACTGGGACAGGGGAAGCACTGAAGCTTTCTTT. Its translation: CASSYWDRGSTEAFF.

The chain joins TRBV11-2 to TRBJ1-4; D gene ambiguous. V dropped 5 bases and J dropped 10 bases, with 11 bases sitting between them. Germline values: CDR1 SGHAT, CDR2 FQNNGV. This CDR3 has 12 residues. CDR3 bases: TGTGCCAGCAGCATAGGCGAGGGAAAACTGTTTTTT. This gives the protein CASSIGEGKLFF. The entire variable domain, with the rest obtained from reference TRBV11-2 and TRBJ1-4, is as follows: EAGVAQSPRYKIIEKRQSVAFWCNPISGHATLYWYQQILGQGPKLLIQFQNNGVVDDSQLPKDRFSAERLKGVDSTLKIQPAKLEDSAVYLCASSIGEGKLFFGSGTQLSVL.

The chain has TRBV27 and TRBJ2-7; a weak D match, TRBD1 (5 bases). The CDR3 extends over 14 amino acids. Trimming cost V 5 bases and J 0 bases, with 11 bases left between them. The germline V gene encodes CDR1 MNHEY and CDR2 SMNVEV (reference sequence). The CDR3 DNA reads TGTGCCAGCAGTATATATCAGGGCTCCTACGAGCAGTACTTC. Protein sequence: CASSIYQGSYEQYF.

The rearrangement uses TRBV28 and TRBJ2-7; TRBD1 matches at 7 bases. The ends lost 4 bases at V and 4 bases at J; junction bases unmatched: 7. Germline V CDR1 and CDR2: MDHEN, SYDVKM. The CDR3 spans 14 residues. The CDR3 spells CASSSQGTPYEQYF. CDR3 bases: TGTGCCAGCAGTTCACAGGGGACCCCTTACGAGCAGTACTTC.

CDR3 in DNA: TGTGCCTGGAGTGGGGTTGAAGGCTACACCTTC. It is translated as CAWSGVEGYTF. The V call is TRBV30, the J call TRBJ1-2; no clear D. The length of the CDR3 is 11 residues. Trimming left V 1 base short and J 8 bases short, with 8 bases between. The germline gives CDR1 GTSNPN, CDR2 SVGIG (reference sequence).

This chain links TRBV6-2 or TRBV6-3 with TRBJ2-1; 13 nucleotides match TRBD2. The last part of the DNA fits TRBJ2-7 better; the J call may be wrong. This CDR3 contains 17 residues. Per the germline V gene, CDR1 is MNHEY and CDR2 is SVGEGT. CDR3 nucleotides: TGTGCCAGCAGTCCGAGACTAGCGGGGGGTCACTACAATGAGCAGTACTTC. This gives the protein CASSPRLAGGHYNEQYF.

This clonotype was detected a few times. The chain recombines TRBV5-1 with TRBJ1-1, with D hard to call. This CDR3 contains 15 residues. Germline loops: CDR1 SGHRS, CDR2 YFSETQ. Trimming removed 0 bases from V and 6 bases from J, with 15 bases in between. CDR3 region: CASSLEGRGAAEAFF. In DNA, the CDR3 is TGCGCCAGCAGCTTGGAAGGGAGAGGAGCGGCTGAAGCTTTCTTT.

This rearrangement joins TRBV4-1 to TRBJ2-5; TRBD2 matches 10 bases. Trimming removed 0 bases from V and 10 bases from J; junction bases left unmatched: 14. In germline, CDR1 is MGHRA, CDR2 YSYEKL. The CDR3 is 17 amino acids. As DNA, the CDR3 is TGCGCCAGCAGCCAAGAAGGGGCTAGCGGGGGTCTAGTAGTCCAGTACTTC. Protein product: CASSQEGASGGLVVQYF.

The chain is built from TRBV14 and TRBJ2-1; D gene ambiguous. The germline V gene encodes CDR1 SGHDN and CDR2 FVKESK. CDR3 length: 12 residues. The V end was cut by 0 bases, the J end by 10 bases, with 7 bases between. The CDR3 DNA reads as TGTGCCAGCAGCCAAGATTCAGTGGAGCAGTTCTTC. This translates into CASSQDSVEQFF.

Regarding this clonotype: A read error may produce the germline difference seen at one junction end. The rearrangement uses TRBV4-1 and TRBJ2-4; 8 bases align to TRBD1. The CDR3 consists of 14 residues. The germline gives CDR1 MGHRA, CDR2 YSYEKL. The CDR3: CVSSSGQGRDIQYF. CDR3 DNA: TGCGTCAGCAGCTCCGGACAGGGTAGGGACATTCAGTACTTC.

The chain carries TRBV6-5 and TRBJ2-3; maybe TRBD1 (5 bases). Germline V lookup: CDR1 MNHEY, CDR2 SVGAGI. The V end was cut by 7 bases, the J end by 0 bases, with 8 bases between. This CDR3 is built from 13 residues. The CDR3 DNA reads TGTGCCAGCAAACAGGCAAGCACAGATACGCAGTATTTT. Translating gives CASKQASTDTQYF.